This T cell receptor beta chain is from a study of cytomegalovirus exposure and HLA in healthy donors. The V gene's germline CDR1 is MNHEY and CDR2 SMNVEV (reference sequence). V gave up 5 bases and J gave up 1 base, with 6 bases separating them. There are 14 residues in the CDR3. General study findings and limits: A classifier reportedly called cytomegalovirus status with high sensitivity and specificity. Being indistinguishable, some V segments were excluded, TRBV6-2 and TRBV6-3 among them. With DRB1 most and HLA-C fewest, TCR association rates differed between HLA loci in a later analysis. A later analysis reportedly found fewer N-insertions in an Asian-associated ancestry cluster than the approximately 700-donor mean.

About this clone itself: Antigen specificity is unknown.

The primer mix had 60 Vbeta and 13 Jbeta primers. Here immunoSEQ multiplex PCR was the method, and the copy in TCRdb shows in-frame clones only, minus some. There are around 190,000 clones in the sample; approximately 77% occur only once, and around 3.7% lies in the top ten. This sequence originates from a man aged 40-49 years in good health and CMV-seropositive. The V gene is TRBV27, the J gene TRBJ1-6; D ambiguous. Specimen: PBMCs. CDR3 DNA: TGTGCCAGCAGTACGGTGTCCTATAATTCACCCCTCCACTTT. It encodes CASSTVSYNSPLHF.